This T cell receptor (beta chain) was sequenced in a study of blood T cell repertoires in COVID-19. Study-wide context: Donors in the United States, Italy and Spain gave samples during acute or convalescent COVID-19. Sample material is recorded as cDNA or gDNA derived from T cells, B-cell-depleted T cells, or PBMCs.

This CDR3 comprises 13 residues. Trimming took off 3 bases at V and 9 bases at J, with 13 bases between the two ends. Germline CDR1 and CDR2: SGDLS and YYNGEE. As processed by the authors: Amplification from reference gene primers served as the basis for estimated nucleated cell counts. Measured with immunoSEQ multiplex PCR; TCRdb has only the in-frame clones, and not every one. V, J and clone size reflect that table, while D and trimming were determined from the DNA. The table records under 250,000 clones, 89% of them present only once. The rearrangement links TRBV9 to TRBJ2-1; possible D gene TRBD2, 6 bases. What was sequenced was peripheral blood. The sequence derives from a man aged 55-75 years who had recovered from COVID-19. The DNA of the CDR3 is TGTGCCAGCAGCGGACTCCTAGCGAGTGAGCAGTTCTTC. Amino acids: CASSGLLASEQFF.